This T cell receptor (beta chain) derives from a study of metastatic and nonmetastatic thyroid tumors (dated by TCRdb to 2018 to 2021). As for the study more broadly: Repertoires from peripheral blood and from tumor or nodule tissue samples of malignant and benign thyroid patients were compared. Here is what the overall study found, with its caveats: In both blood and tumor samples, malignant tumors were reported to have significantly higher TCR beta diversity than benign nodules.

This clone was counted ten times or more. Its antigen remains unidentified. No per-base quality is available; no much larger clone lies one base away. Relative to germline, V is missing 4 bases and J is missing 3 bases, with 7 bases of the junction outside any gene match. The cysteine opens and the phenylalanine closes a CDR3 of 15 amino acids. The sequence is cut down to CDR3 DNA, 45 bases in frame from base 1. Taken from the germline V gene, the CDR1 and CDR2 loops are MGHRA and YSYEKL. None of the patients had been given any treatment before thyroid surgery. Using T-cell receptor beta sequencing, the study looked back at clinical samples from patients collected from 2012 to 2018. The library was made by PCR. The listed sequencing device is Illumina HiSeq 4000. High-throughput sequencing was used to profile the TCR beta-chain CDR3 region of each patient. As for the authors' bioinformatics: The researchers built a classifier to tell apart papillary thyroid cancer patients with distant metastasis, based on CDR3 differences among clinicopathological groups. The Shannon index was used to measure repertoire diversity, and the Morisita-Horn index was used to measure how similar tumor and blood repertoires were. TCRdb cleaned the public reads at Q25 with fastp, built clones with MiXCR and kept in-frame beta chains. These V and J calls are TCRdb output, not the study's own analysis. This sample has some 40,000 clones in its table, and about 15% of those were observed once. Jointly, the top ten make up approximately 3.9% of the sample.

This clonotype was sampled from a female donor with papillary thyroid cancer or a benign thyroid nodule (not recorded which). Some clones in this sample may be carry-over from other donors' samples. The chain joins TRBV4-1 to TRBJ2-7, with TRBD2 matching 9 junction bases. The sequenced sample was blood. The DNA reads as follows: TGCGCCAGCAGCCGAGAGTTGCGGGAGGGCTACGAGCAGTACTTC. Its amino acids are CASSRELREGYEQYF.